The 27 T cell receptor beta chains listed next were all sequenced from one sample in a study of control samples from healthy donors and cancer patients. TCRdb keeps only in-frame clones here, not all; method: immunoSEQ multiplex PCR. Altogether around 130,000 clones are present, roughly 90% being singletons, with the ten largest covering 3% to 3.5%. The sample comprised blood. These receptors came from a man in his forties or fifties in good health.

CDR3 sequence: CASSKESGGNIEAFF. The CDR3 region has the DNA TGTGCCAGCAGCAAGGAATCAGGGGGCAACATTGAAGCTTTCTTT. V gene TRBV21-1 combines with J gene TRBJ1-1; TRBD1, the table's D call, lacks a check against the DNA. TRBV21-1 is a known pseudogene. The CDR3 is 15 residues long.

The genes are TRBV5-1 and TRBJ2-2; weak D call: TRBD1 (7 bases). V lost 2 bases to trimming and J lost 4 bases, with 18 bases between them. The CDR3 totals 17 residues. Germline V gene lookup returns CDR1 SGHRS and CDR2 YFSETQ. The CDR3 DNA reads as TGCGCCAGCAGCTTAGACCGACAGGGACTGGCCACCGGGGAGCTGTTTTTT. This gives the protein CASSLDRQGLATGELFF.

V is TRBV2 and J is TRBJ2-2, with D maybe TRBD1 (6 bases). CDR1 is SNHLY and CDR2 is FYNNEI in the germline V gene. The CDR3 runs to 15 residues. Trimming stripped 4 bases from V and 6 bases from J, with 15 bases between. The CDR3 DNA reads TGTGCCAGCAGTGGCAGGACAGTTCTGGCCGGGGAGCTGTTTTTT. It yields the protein CASSGRTVLAGELFF.

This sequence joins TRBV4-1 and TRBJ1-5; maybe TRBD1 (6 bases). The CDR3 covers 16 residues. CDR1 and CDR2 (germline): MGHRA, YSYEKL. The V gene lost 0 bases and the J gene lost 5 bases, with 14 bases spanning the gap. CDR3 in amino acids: CASSQEVTGRDQPQHF. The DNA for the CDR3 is TGCGCCAGCAGCCAAGAAGTTACAGGGAGAGATCAGCCCCAGCATTTT.

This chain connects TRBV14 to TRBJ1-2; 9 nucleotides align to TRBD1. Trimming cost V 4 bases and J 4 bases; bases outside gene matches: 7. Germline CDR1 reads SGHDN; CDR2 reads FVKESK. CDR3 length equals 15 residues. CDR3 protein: CASSPPGQGPYGYTF. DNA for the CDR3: TGTGCCAGCAGCCCACCGGGACAGGGTCCCTATGGCTACACCTTC.

The CDR3 loop reads CASSYRLADTQYF. CDR3 bases: TGTGCCAGCAGTTACCGATTAGCAGATACGCAGTATTTT. The rearrangement links TRBV6-5 to TRBJ2-3, with D unresolved. Germline V gene sequence: CDR1 MNHEY, CDR2 SVGAGI. V was pared by 2 bases and J by 4 bases, with 7 bases between. The CDR3 has 13 residues.

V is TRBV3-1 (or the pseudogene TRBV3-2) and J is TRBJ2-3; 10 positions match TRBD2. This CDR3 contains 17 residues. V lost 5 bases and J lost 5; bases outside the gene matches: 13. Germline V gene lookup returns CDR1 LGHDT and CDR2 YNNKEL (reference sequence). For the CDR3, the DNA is TGTGCCAGCAGCGGGCTGAACAAGCGGGGGGGCATAGATACGCAGTATTTT. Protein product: CASSGLNKRGGIDTQYF.

CDR3 residues: CASSATGGVVEQYF. CDR3 bases: TGTGCCAGCAGCGCCACAGGGGGGGTGGTCGAGCAGTACTTC. The chain recombines TRBV9 with TRBJ2-7; TRBD1 might be the D (8 bases). CDR3 length equals 14 residues. Trimming took off 3 bases at V and 6 bases at J, with 16 bases between the two ends. Germline V gene sequence: CDR1 SGDLS, CDR2 YYNGEE.

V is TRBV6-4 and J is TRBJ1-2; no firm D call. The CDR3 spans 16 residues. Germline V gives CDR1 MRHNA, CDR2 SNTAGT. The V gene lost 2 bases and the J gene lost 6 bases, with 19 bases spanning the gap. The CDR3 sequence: CASSDKWRWAEDGYTF. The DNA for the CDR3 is TGTGCCAGCAGTGACAAATGGCGGTGGGCAGAGGATGGCTACACCTTC.

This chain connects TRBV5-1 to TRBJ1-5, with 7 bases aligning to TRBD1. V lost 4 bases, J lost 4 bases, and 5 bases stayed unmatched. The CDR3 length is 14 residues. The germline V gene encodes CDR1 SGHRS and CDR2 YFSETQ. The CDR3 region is CASSPGTENQPQHF. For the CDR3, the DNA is TGCGCCAGCAGCCCCGGGACAGAAAATCAGCCCCAGCATTTT.

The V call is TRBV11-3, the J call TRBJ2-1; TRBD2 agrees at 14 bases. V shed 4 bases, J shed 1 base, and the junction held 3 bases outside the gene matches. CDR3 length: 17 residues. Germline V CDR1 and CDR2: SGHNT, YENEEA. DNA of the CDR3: TGTGCCAGCAGCTCCAGGACTAGCGGGAGGTCCTACAATGAGCAGTTCTTC. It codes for CASSSRTSGRSYNEQFF.

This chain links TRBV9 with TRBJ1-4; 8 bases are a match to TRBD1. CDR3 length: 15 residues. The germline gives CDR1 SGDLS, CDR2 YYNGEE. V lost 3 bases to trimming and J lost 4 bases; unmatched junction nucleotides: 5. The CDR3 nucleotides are TGTGCCAGCAGCGGCCCGGACAGGGATAATGAAAAACTGTTTTTT. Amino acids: CASSGPDRDNEKLFF.

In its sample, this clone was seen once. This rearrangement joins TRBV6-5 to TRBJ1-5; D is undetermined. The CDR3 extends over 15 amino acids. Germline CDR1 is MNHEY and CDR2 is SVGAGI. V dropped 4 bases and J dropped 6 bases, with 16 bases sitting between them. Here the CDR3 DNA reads TGTGCCAGCAGTTCGTCGGGGTCGGGTAGTCAGCCCCAGCATTTT. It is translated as CASSSSGSGSQPQHF.

The CDR3 spells CASSLVLDKYEKLFF. The DNA for the CDR3 is TGTGCCAGCAGCTTAGTGCTGGACAAATATGAAAAACTGTTTTTT. The gene calls are TRBV7-2 and TRBJ1-4, with D maybe TRBD1 (5 bases). With 1 base removed from V and 6 bases from J, the gap between germline ends came to 12 bases. CDR1 and CDR2 from the germline V gene are SGHTA and FQGNSA. The CDR3 length is 15 residues.

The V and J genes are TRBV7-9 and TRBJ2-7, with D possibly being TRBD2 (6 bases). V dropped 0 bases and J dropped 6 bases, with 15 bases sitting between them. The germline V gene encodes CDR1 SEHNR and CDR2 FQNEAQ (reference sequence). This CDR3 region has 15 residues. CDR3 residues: CASSLAGRGGLEQYF. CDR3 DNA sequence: TGTGCCAGCAGCTTAGCAGGGCGTGGAGGGCTCGAGCAGTACTTC.

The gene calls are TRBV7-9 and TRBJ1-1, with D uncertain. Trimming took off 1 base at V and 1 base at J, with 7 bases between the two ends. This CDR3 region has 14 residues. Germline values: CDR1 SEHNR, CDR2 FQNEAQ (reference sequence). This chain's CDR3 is CASSLDGSNTEAFF. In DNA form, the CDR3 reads TGTGCCAGCAGCTTAGACGGCTCGAACACTGAAGCTTTCTTT.

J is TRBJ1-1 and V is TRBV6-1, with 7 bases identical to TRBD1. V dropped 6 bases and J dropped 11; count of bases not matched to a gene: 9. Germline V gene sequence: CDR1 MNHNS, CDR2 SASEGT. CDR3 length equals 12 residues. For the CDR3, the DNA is TGTGCCAGCAGCATAGGGGGCGGTCGGGCTTTCTTT. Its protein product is CASSIGGGRAFF.

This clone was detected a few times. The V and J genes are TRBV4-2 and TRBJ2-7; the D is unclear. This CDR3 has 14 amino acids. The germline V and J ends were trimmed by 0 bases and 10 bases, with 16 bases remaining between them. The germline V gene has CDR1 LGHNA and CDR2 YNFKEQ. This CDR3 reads CASSQDSQMGTQYF. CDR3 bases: TGTGCCAGCAGCCAAGACTCCCAGATGGGCACCCAGTACTTC.

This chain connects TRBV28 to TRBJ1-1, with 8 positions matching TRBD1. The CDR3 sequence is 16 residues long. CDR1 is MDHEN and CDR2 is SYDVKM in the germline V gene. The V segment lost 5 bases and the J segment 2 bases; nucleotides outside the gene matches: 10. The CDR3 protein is CASSPEAGGYNTEAFF. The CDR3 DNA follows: TGTGCCAGCAGTCCCGAGGCAGGGGGCTATAACACTGAAGCTTTCTTT.

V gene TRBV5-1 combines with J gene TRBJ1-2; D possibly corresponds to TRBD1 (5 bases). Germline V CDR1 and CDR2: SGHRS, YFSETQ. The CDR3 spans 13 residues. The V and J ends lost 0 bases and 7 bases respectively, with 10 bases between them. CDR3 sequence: CASSLEGISGYTF. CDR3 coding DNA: TGCGCCAGCAGCTTGGAGGGGATCTCTGGCTACACCTTC.

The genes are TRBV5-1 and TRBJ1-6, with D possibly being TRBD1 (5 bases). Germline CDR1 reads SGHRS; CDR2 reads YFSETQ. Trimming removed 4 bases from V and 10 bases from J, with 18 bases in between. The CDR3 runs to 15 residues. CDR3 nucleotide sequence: TGCGCCAGCAGCCCGGCTTGGGGCGCGAACTCACCCCTCCACTTT. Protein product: CASSPAWGANSPLHF.

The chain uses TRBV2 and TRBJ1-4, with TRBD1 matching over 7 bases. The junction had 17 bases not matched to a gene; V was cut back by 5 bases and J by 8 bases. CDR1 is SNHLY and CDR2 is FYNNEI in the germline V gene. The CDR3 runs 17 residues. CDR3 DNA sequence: TGTGCCAGCAGTACCCGGGGCGCGACAGGGACCCGCGAAAAACTGTTTTTT. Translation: CASSTRGATGTREKLFF.

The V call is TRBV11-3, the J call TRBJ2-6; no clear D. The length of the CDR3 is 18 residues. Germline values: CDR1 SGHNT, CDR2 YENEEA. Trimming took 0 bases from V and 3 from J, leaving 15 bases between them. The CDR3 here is CASSLDPRNVVGANVLTF. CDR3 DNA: TGTGCCAGCAGCTTAGATCCCCGTAATGTGGTTGGGGCCAACGTCCTGACTTTC.

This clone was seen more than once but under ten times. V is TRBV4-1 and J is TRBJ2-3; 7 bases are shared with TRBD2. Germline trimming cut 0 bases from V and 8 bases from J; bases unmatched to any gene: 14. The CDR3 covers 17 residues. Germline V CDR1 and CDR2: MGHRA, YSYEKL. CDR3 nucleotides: TGCGCCAGCAGCCAAGATAAAGGGCGGGGGACCCTCGTTACGCAGTATTTT. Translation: CASSQDKGRGTLVTQYF.

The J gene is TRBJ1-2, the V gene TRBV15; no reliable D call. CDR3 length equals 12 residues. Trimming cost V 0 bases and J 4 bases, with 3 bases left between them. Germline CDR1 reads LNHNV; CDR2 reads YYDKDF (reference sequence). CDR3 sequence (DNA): TGTGCCACCAGCAGAGACAGCTATGGCTACACCTTC. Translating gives CATSRDSYGYTF.

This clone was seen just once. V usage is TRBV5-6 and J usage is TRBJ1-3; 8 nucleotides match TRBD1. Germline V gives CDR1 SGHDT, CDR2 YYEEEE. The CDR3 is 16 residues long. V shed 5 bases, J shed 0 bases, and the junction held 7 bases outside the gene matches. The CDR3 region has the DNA TGTGCCAGCAGGCGGACAGGGACAAACTCTGGAAACACCATATATTTT. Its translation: CASRRTGTNSGNTIYF.

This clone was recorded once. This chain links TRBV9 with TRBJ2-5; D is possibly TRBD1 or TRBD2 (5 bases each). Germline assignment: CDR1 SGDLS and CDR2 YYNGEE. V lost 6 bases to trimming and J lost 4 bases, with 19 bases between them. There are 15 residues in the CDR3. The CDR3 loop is CASTRDGAVGETQYF. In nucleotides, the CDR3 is TGTGCCAGCACCCGGGACGGGGCGGTGGGAGAGACCCAGTACTTC.